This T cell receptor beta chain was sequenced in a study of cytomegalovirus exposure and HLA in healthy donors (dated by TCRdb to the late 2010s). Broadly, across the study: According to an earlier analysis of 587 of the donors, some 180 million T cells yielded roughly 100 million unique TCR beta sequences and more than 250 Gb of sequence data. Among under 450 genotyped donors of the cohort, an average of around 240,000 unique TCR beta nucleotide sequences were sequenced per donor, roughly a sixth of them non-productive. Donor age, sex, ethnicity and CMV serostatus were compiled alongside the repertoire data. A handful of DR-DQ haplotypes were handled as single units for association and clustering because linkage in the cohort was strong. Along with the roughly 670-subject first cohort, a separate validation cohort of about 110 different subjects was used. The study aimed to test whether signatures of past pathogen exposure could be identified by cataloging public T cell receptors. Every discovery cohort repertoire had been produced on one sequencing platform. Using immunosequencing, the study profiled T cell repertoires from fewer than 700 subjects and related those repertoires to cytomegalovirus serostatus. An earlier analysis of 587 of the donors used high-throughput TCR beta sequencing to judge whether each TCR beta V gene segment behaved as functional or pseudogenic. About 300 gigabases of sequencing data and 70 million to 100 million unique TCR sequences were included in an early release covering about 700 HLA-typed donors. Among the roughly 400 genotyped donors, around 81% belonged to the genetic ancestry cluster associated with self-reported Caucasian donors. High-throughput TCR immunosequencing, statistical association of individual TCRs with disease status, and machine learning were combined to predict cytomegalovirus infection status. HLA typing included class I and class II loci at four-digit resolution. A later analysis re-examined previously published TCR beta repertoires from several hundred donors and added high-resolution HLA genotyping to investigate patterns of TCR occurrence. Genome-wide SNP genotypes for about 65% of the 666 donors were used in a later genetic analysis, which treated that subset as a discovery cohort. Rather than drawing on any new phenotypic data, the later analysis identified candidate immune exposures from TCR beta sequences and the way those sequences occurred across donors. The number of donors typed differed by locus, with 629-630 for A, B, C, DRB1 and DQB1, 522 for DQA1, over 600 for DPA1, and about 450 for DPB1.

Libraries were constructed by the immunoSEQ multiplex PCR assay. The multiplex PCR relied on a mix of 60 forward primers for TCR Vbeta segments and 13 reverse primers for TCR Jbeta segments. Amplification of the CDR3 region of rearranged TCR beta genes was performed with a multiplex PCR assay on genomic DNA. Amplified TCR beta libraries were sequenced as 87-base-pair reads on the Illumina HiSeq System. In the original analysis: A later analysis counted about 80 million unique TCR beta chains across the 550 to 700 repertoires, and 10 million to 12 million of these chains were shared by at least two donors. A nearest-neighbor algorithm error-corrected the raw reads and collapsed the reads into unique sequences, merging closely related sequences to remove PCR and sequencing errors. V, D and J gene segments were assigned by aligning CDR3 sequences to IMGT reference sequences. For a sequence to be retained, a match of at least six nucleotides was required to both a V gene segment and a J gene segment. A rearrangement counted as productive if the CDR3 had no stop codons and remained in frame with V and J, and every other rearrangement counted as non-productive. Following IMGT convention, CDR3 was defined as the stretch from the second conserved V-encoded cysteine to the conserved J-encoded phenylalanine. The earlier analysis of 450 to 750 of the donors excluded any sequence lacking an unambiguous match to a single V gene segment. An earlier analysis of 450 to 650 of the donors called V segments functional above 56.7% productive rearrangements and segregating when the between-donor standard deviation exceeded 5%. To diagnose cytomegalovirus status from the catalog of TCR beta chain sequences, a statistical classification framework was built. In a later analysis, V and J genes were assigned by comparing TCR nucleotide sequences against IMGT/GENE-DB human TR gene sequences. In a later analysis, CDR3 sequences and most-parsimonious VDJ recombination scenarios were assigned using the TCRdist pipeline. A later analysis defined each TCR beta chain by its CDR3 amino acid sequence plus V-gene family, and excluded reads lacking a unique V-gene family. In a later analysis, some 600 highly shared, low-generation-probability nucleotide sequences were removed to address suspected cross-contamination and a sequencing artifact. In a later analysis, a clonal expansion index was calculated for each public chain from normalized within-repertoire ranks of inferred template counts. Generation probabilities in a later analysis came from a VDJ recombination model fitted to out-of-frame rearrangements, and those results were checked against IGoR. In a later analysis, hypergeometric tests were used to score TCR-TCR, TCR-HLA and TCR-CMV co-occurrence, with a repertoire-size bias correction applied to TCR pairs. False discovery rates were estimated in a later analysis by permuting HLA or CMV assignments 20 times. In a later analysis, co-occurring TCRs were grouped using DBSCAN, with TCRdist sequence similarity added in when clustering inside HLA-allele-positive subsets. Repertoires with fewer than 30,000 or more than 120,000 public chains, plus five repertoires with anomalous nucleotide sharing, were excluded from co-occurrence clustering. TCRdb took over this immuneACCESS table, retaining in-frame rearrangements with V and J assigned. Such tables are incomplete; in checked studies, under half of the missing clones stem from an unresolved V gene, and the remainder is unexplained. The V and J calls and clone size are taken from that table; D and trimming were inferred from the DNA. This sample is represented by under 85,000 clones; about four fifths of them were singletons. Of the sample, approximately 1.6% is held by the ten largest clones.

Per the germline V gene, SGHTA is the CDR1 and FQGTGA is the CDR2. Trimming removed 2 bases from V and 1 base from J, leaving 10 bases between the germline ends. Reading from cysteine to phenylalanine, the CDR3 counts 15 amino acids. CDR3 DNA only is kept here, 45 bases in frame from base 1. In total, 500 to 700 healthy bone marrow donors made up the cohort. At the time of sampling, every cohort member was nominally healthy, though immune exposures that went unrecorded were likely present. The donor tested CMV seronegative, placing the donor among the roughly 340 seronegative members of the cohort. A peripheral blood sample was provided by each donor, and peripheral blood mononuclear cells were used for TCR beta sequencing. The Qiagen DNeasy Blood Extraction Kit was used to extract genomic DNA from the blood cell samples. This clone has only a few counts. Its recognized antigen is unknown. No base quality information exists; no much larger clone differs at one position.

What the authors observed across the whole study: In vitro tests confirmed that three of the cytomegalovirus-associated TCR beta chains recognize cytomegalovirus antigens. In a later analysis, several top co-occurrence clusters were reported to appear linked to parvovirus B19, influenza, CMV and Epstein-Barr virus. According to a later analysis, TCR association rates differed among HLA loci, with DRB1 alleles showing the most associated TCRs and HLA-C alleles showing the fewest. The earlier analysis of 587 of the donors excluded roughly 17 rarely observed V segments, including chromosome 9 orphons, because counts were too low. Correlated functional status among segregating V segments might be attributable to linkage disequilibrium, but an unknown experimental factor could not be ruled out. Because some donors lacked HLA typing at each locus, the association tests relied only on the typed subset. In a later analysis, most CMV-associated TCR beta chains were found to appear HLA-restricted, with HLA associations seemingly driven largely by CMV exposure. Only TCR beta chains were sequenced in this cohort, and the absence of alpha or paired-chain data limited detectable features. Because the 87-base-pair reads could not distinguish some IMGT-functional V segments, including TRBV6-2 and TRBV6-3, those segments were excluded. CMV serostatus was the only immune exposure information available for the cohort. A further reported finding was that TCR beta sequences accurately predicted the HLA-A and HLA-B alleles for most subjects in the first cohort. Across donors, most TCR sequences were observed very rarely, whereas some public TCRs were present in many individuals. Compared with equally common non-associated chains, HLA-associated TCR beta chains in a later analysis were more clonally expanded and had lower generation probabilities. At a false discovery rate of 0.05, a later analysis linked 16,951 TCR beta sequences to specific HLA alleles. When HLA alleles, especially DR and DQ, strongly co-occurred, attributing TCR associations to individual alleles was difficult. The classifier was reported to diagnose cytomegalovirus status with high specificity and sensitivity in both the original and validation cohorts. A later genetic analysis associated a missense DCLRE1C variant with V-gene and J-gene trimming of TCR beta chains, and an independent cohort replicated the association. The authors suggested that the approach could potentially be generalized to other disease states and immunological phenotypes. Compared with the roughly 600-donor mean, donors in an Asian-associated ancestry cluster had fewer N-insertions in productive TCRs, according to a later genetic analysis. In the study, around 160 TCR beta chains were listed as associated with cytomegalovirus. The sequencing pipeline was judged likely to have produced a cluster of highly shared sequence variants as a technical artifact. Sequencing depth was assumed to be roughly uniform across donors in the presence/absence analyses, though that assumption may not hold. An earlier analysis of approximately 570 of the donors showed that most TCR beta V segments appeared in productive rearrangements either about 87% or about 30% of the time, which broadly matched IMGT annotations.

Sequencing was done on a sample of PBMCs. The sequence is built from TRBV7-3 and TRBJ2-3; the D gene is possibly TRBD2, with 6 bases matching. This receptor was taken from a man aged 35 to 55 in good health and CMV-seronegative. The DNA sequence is TGTGCCAGCAGCTTAGCGGGAATGGGCACAGATACGCAGTATTTT. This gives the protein CASSLAGMGTDTQYF.